The subject of this entry is one TCR beta chain. As yet, its antigen is unknown. V gave up 6 bases and J gave up 3 bases, with 8 bases separating them. This CDR3 is built from 12 residues. Germline V gives CDR1 MDHEN, CDR2 SYDVKM. This sample is part of a study of response to subunit inactivated influenza vaccine. Regarding the study as a whole: The authors proposed limited new T cell recruitment per seasonal influenza vaccination.

TCRdb reprocessed the RT-PCR reads via MiXCR and lists one record per CDR3 protein. The sample contains 590,000 or so distinct CDR3 sequences, around 15% of which appear only once. The chain combines TRBV28 with TRBJ2-5; TRBD1 or TRBD2 may be the D gene (5 bases each). The receptor comes from a man aged 50 to 59 who received an inactivated influenza vaccine. The sample here was PBMCs from blood, taken roughly 2 weeks before vaccination. CDR3 coding DNA: TGTGCCAGCAGGGGGACGAAAGAGACCCAGTACTTC. Amino acids: CASRGTKETQYF.